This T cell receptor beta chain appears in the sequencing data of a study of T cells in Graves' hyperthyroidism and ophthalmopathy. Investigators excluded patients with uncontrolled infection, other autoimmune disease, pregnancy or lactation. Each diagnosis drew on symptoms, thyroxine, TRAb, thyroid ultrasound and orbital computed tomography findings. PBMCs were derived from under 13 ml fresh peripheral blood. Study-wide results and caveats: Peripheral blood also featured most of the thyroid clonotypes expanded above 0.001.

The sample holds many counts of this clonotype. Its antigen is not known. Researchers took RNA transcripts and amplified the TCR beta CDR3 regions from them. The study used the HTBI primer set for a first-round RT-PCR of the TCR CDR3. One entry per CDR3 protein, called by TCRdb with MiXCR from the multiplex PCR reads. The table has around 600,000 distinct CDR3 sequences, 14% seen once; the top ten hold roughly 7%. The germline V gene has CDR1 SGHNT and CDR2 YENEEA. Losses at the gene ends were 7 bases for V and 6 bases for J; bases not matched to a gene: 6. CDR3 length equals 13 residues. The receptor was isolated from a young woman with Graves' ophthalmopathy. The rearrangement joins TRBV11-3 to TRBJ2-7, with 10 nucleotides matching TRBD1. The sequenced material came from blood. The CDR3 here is CASTGTGAIEQYF. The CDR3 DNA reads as TGTGCCAGCACCGGGACAGGGGCTATCGAGCAGTACTTC.